Each of the 22 T cell receptor beta chains below was sequenced from the same sample in a study of T-cell reconstitution after alpha-beta-depleted transplantation in children. A library of TCRbeta sequences, prepared with unique molecular identifiers, was generated. Each CDR3 protein is one row after TCRdb ran MiXCR on the PCR reads. The top ten hold about 2.3% of the sample, which has more than 60,000 distinct CDR3 sequences, roughly 6.6% seen once. The sequencing here drew on PBMCs from the stem cell graft donor, taken from the stem cell graft. These receptors came from a human donor who donated a stem cell graft to a child with acute lymphoblastic leukemia.

This clonotype was counted ten times or more. This chain uses TRBV29-1 with TRBJ2-3; TRBD2 is a possible D gene (5 bases). V lost 3 bases, J lost 2 bases, and 12 bases lay in between. The germline CDR1 and CDR2 sequences are SQVTM and ANQGSEA. There are 14 residues in the CDR3. CDR3 in DNA: TGCAGCGTTGAGGCTCTAGCCCCCACAGATACGCAGTATTTT. It yields the protein CSVEALAPTDTQYF.

This clonotype was detected ten times or more. V is TRBV7-9 and J is TRBJ2-7; D is ambiguous. Germline V CDR1 and CDR2: SEHNR, FQNEAQ (reference sequence). V was pared by 3 bases and J by 0 bases, with 12 bases between. The CDR3 runs 15 residues. The CDR3 nucleotides are TGTGCCAGCAGCTTGCACAGAAAGACCTCCTACGAGCAGTACTTC. The encoded protein is CASSLHRKTSYEQYF.

This clonotype was recorded at least ten times. The chain links TRBV3-1 to TRBJ2-1; perhaps D is TRBD1 or TRBD2 (5 bases each). This CDR3 has 15 residues. Germline assignment: CDR1 LGHDT and CDR2 YNNKEL (reference sequence). V lost 1 base and J lost 9, with 16 bases in between. The CDR3 nucleotides read TGTGCCAGCAGCCAAGTGTTTTCGGGGACCGGTGAGCAGTTCTTC. Encoded protein: CASSQVFSGTGEQFF.

The sample holds many counts of this clonotype. This rearrangement joins TRBV9 to TRBJ1-1; TRBD1 agrees at 10 bases. Germline CDR1 is SGDLS and CDR2 is YYNGEE. Trimming cost V 3 bases and J 10 bases; bases outside gene matches: 9. The CDR3 has 14 residues. The CDR3 sequence is CASSGSGTGVGAFF. The CDR3 DNA sequence: TGTGCCAGCAGCGGATCCGGGACAGGGGTAGGAGCTTTCTTT.

The sample holds many counts of this clonotype. The J gene is TRBJ2-7, the V gene TRBV25-1, with 15 bases lining up with TRBD2. The CDR3 consists of 18 residues. The junction had 5 bases not matched to a gene; V was cut back by 2 bases and J by 0 bases. CDR1 is MGHDK and CDR2 is SYGVNS in the germline V gene. The CDR3 region has the DNA TGTGCCAGCAGTGAAGGGACTAGCGGGGGGTTCAGCTCCTACGAGCAGTACTTC. Its protein product is CASSEGTSGGFSSYEQYF.

The rearrangement joins TRBV28 to TRBJ1-5; D is perhaps TRBD1 (5 bases). The germline V and J ends were trimmed by 2 bases and 6 bases, with 14 bases remaining between them. CDR3 length: 15 amino acids. The germline V gene has CDR1 MDHEN and CDR2 SYDVKM. CDR3 sequence (DNA): TGTGCCAGCAGTTTAGGGGGTAAGGAGCCTCAGCCCCAGCATTTT. Translation gives CASSLGGKEPQPQHF.

Many counts were recorded for this clonotype. The chain has TRBV6-2 or TRBV6-3 and TRBJ2-7, with D possibly matching TRBD2 (5 bases). CDR3 length: 15 amino acids. Germline loops: CDR1 MNHEY, CDR2 SVGEGT. V was trimmed by 2 bases and J by 0 bases, leaving 11 bases between them. The CDR3 DNA sequence: TGTGCCAGCAGTTACGAGGGCACGTTCTCCTACGAGCAGTACTTC. As protein: CASSYEGTFSYEQYF.

This clonotype has more than one count but fewer than ten. The genes are TRBV6-1 and TRBJ1-2; D is uncertain. V was pared by 8 bases and J by 2 bases, with 15 bases between. This CDR3 spans 14 amino acids. Germline CDR1 MNHNS, CDR2 SASEGT. CDR3 sequence reads: CASVNMEENYGYTF. The CDR3 nucleotides are TGTGCCAGCGTAAACATGGAAGAAAACTATGGCTACACCTTC.

V and J are TRBV20-1 and TRBJ2-1; the D gene is possibly TRBD1 (5 bases). Germline V gene lookup returns CDR1 DFQATT and CDR2 SNEGSKA (reference sequence). This CDR3 is built from 12 residues. The ends were cut back, 6 bases at V and 0 bases at J, with 6 bases in the middle. This CDR3 reads CSAGPSYNEQFF. The CDR3 DNA reads TGCAGTGCGGGGCCCTCCTACAATGAGCAGTTCTTC.

Many counts were recorded for this clonotype. The chain has TRBV4-3 and TRBJ1-5; D remains ambiguous. Germline V CDR1 and CDR2: LGHNA, YSLEER. The CDR3 consists of 14 residues. Trimming cost V 0 bases and J 6 bases, with 9 bases left between them. This CDR3 reads CASSQDWRGQPQHF. For the CDR3, the DNA is TGCGCCAGCAGCCAAGATTGGAGAGGTCAGCCCCAGCATTTT.

This clonotype was detected only a few times. This rearrangement joins TRBV20-1 to TRBJ2-1; perhaps TRBD2 as D (6 bases). Looked up from germline, CDR1 is DFQATT and CDR2 is SNEGSKA (reference sequence). Trimming pared 1 base from V and 6 bases from J, leaving 16 bases between. The CDR3 totals 15 residues. In nucleotides, the CDR3 is TGCAGTGCTAGAGCTAGCGAACACTTAGGCAATGAGCAGTTCTTC. Translation: CSARASEHLGNEQFF.

This clonotype came up many times. The chain combines TRBV6-1 with TRBJ2-2; D assignment may be TRBD1 or TRBD2 (6 bases each). V gave up 6 bases and J gave up 4 bases, with 18 bases separating them. The CDR3 runs to 16 residues. From germline, CDR1 is MNHNS and CDR2 SASEGT. CDR3: CASRRAMGGPTGELFF. The CDR3 bases are TGTGCCAGCAGAAGGGCTATGGGGGGCCCCACCGGGGAGCTGTTTTTT.

This clonotype was detected only a few times. J is TRBJ2-5 and V is TRBV9, with D possibly TRBD1 on 6 matching bases. The germline V gene encodes CDR1 SGDLS and CDR2 YYNGEE. Trimming took off 0 bases at V and 5 bases at J, with 11 bases between the two ends. This CDR3 spans 14 amino acids. The CDR3 region is CASSVGQGWETQYF. The CDR3 nucleotides read TGTGCCAGCAGCGTAGGCCAGGGGTGGGAGACCCAGTACTTC. Drawing the rest from reference TRBV9 and TRBJ2-5, the complete variable domain is DSGVTQTPKHLITATGQRVTLRCSPRSGDLSVYWYQQSLDQGLQFLIQYYNGEERAKGNILERFSAQQFPDLHSELNLSSLELGDSALYFCASSVGQGWETQYFGPGTRLLVL.

This clonotype was counted ten times or more. Written as DNA, the CDR3 is TGTGCCAGCAGTACCGGGACAGGGGGTAGGAGTATGACTGAAGCTTTCTTT. Translation gives CASSTGTGGRSMTEAFF. The chain has TRBV5-6 and TRBJ1-1; 11 nucleotides line up with TRBD1. V shed 5 bases and J 5 bases; nucleotides not matched to a gene: 14. The CDR3 runs to 17 residues. In germline, CDR1 is SGHDT, CDR2 YYEEEE.

This chain's CDR3 is CASSFPTGFRTPLHF. The CDR3 bases are TGTGCCAGCAGCTTCCCGACAGGGTTTCGAACACCCCTCCACTTT. V and J are TRBV11-2 and TRBJ1-6; 7 nucleotides agree with TRBD1. CDR1 and CDR2 (germline): SGHAT, FQNNGV. This CDR3 is built from 15 residues. The J segment lost 11 bases and the V segment lost 3 bases, leaving 10 bases of the junction unmatched.

This clonotype was detected many times. The rearrangement uses TRBV5-5 and TRBJ1-1; D not certain. Trimming shortened V by 4 bases and J by 1 base, and 11 bases separated the two germline ends. The germline CDR1 and CDR2 sequences are SGHKS and YYEKEE (reference sequence). The CDR3 runs 14 residues. The CDR3 nucleotides read TGTGCCAGCAGCCCAGGAGCACCGAACACTGAAGCTTTCTTT. Protein sequence: CASSPGAPNTEAFF.

This clonotype was detected a few times. This chain connects TRBV27 to TRBJ1-1; D is perhaps TRBD1 (5 bases). Trimming cost V 7 bases and J 1 base, with 16 bases left between them. Germline CDR1 and CDR2: MNHEY and SMNVEV (reference sequence). The CDR3 extends over 15 amino acids. Here the CDR3 DNA reads TGTGCCAGCAAGCCAGGGTCAAAGTCGAACACTGAAGCTTTCTTT. Translating gives CASKPGSKSNTEAFF.

This clonotype was detected many times. The CDR3 DNA sequence: TGCGCCAGCAGCCAAGTTGTGGGGGACTATGGCTACACCTTC. This translates into CASSQVVGDYGYTF. This chain links TRBV4-3 with TRBJ1-2, with a possible D match to TRBD1 (5 bases). V was trimmed by 1 base and J by 3 bases, leaving 9 bases between them. CDR3 size: 14 residues. Germline V gene lookup returns CDR1 LGHNA and CDR2 YSLEER.

This clonotype was picked up many times. This chain links TRBV19 with TRBJ1-1, with TRBD1 identical over 9 bases. J gave up 6 bases and V 4 bases, and 6 bases lay outside the gene matches. This CDR3 is built from 14 residues. In germline, CDR1 is LNHDA, CDR2 SQIVND (reference sequence). CDR3 sequence (DNA): TGTGCCAGTAGTACCCGGGACAGGGATTCTGAAGCTTTCTTT. This sequence encodes CASSTRDRDSEAFF.

This clonotype was detected ten times or more. The gene calls are TRBV9 and TRBJ1-1; 9 positions match TRBD1. With 4 bases clipped from V and 5 bases from J, the junction kept 6 bases outside the gene matches. The CDR3 loop spans 14 amino acids. Germline lookup yields CDR1 SGDLS and CDR2 YYNGEE. CDR3 protein: CASSPGTGSTEAFF. The CDR3 DNA is TGTGCCAGCAGCCCAGGGACAGGGAGTACTGAAGCTTTCTTT.

The gene calls are TRBV24-1 and TRBJ2-4; D not certain. Germline V CDR1 and CDR2: KGHDR, SFDVKD. The CDR3 contains 12 residues. Trimming cost V 4 bases and J 7 bases, with 7 bases left between them. CDR3 amino acids: CATSEGMNIQYF. The CDR3 DNA is TGTGCCACCAGTGAAGGGATGAACATTCAGTACTTC.

The table lists this clonotype with many counts. The V and J genes are TRBV7-3 and TRBJ2-2; 11 bases are a match to TRBD2. The CDR3 is 16 amino acids. J gave up 4 bases and V 5 bases, and 6 bases lay outside the gene matches. Germline loops: CDR1 SGHTA, CDR2 FQGTGA. DNA for the CDR3: TGTGCCAGCAGCACCCGACTAGCGGGGACCACCGGGGAGCTGTTTTTT. The encoded protein is CASSTRLAGTTGELFF.